Each of the 27 T cell receptor beta chains below was sequenced from the same sample in a study of response to subunit inactivated influenza vaccine. Via MiXCR, TCRdb re-called the RT-PCR reads, giving one row per CDR3 protein. Among a few hundred thousand distinct CDR3 sequences, 14% were seen once, and the ten largest hold around 10%. The specimen comprised PBMCs from blood, sampled approximately 13 days after vaccination. These receptors came from a man between 50 and 59 years old who received an inactivated influenza vaccine.

This clonotype was observed many times. Germline and junction disagree at one end, which may indicate a read error. The chain has TRBV5-1 and TRBJ1-1, with D hard to call. CDR1 is SGHRS, CDR2 YFSETQ, per germline. The CDR3 contains 13 residues. The DNA of the CDR3 is TGTGCCAGTAGCCCTCTAGGGAACACTGAAGCTTTCTTT. Amino acids: CASSPLGNTEAFF.

J is TRBJ2-7 and V is TRBV5-1; D possibly matches TRBD1 or TRBD2 (6 bases each). The CDR3 is made up of 14 amino acids. Trimming took 5 bases from V and 2 from J, leaving 14 bases between them. Germline CDR1 reads SGHRS; CDR2 reads YFSETQ. Here the CDR3 DNA reads TGCGCCAGCAGAGGGGGGACCACAACCTACGAGCAGTACTTC. The encoded protein is CASRGGTTTYEQYF.

This clonotype has ten or more counts. This chain connects TRBV3-1 to TRBJ2-2, with D hard to call. The CDR3 is 14 residues long. Germline lookup yields CDR1 LGHDT and CDR2 YNNKEL (reference sequence). The V and J ends lost 0 bases and 6 bases respectively, with 8 bases between them. CDR3 sequence: CASSQDFDAGELFF. As DNA, the CDR3 is TGTGCCAGCAGCCAAGATTTTGACGCCGGGGAGCTGTTTTTT.

This sequence joins TRBV4-1 and TRBJ2-1; the match to TRBD2 covers 12 bases. The germline CDR1 and CDR2 sequences are MGHRA and YSYEKL. The CDR3 loop spans 16 amino acids. J gave up 12 bases and V 0 bases, and 9 bases lay outside the gene matches. The DNA of the CDR3 is TGCGCCAGCAGCCAAGAGACTAGCGGGGGTCCCGTGGGGCAGTTCTTC. Translated, it gives CASSQETSGGPVGQFF.

This clonotype was observed a single time. This chain connects TRBV30 to TRBJ2-7, with D possibly matching TRBD2 (5 bases). The CDR3 sequence is 13 residues long. Trimming took 8 bases from V and 1 from J, leaving 15 bases between them. Per the germline V gene, CDR1 is GTSNPN and CDR2 is SVGIG (reference sequence). CDR3 residues: CAGNSDTSYEQYF. In nucleotides, the CDR3 is TGTGCCGGGAATAGCGACACGTCCTACGAGCAGTACTTC.

In nucleotides, the CDR3 is TGCGCCAGCAGGGAAGGGACAGACCGCGAGCAGTACTTC. The encoded protein is CASREGTDREQYF. This chain joins TRBV5-1 and TRBJ2-7; TRBD1 aligns across 7 bases. The trim removed 5 bases at V and 6 bases at J, leaving 8 bases unmatched. Germline-derived CDR1 and CDR2 are SGHRS and YFSETQ. This CDR3 is built from 13 residues. The variable domain in full, with the rest retrieved from reference TRBV5-1 and TRBJ2-7, is KAGVTQTPRYLIKTRGQQVTLSCSPISGHRSVSWYQQTPGQGLQFLFEYFSETQRNKGNFPGRFSGRQFSNSRSEMNVSTLELGDSALYLCASREGTDREQYFGPGTRLTVT.

In this sample, this clonotype turned up a few times. The gene calls are TRBV27 and TRBJ1-2; D is undetermined. Germline CDR1 reads MNHEY; CDR2 reads SMNVEV (reference sequence). Trimming pared 0 bases from V and 4 bases from J, leaving 15 bases between. This CDR3 has 16 amino acids. The CDR3 nucleotides are TGTGCCAGCAGTTTATCATCCCAATGGACGTCCTATGGCTACACCTTC. It translates to CASSLSSQWTSYGYTF.

This clonotype occurred a few times. This sequence joins TRBV28 and TRBJ2-5, with 9 bases aligning to TRBD1. The germline gives CDR1 MDHEN, CDR2 SYDVKM. V shed 2 bases, J shed 5 bases, and the junction held 6 bases outside the gene matches. The CDR3 length is 15 residues. The DNA of the CDR3 is TGTGCCAGCAGTTTACGGACAGGGGTTTGGGAGACCCAGTACTTC. Its protein product is CASSLRTGVWETQYF.

This clonotype was seen a few times. The CDR3 DNA follows: TGTGCCACCAGCAGAGATCGGGGAAACGGTGAAAAACTGTTTTTT. Its translation is CATSRDRGNGEKLFF. The chain recombines TRBV15 with TRBJ1-4; unclear D gene. Germline CDR1 LNHNV, CDR2 YYDKDF (reference sequence). Trimming stripped 0 bases from V and 7 bases from J, with 12 bases between. This CDR3 contains 15 residues.

The rearrangement uses TRBV7-2 and TRBJ2-5, with 7 bases identical to TRBD2. With V trimmed by 1 base and J by 7 bases, 6 bases remained unmatched. The germline gives CDR1 SGHTA, CDR2 FQGNSA. This CDR3 spans 14 amino acids. The CDR3 here is CASSLDAGVTTQYF. The DNA for the CDR3 is TGTGCCAGCAGCTTAGATGCGGGAGTGACGACCCAGTACTTC.

This clonotype appeared a few times. The chain links TRBV28 to TRBJ2-1; D might be TRBD2 (7 bases). Germline V lookup: CDR1 MDHEN, CDR2 SYDVKM. The germline V and J ends were trimmed by 2 bases and 9 bases, with 20 bases remaining between them. The CDR3 is made up of 16 amino acids. The CDR3 sequence is CASSLGGAYFAGEQFF. The CDR3 DNA sequence: TGTGCCAGCAGTTTAGGGGGGGCGTATTTTGCTGGTGAGCAGTTCTTC.

This clonotype has more than one count but fewer than ten. The chain is built from TRBV20-1 and TRBJ2-1; TRBD1 or TRBD2 may be the D gene (6 bases each). The CDR3 loop spans 15 amino acids. The V and J ends lost 3 bases and 2 bases respectively, with 14 bases between them. Germline CDR1 is DFQATT and CDR2 is SNEGSKA (reference sequence). The CDR3 coding sequence is TGCAGTGCTAGTAAGGGGGGCACGACCTACAATGAGCAGTTCTTC. This gives the protein CSASKGGTTYNEQFF.

The chain links TRBV7-9 to TRBJ1-1; the match to TRBD1 covers 9 bases. V lost 0 bases and J lost 5; bases outside the gene matches: 4. CDR1 is SEHNR and CDR2 is FQNEAQ in the germline V gene (reference sequence). This CDR3 region has 15 residues. CDR3 loop: CASSLAGQGGTEAFF. The CDR3 DNA follows: TGTGCCAGCAGCTTAGCGGGACAGGGTGGGACTGAAGCTTTCTTT.

V is TRBV28 and J is TRBJ2-6; possible D gene TRBD2, 6 bases. Germline-derived CDR1 and CDR2 are MDHEN and SYDVKM. V dropped 7 bases and J dropped 0 bases, with 28 bases sitting between them. The CDR3 runs to 21 residues. The CDR3 reads CASTQRTPLAGSSSGANVLTF. CDR3 DNA: TGTGCCAGCACCCAAAGGACCCCCCTCGCGGGGTCAAGCTCTGGGGCCAACGTCCTGACTTTC.

The chain employs TRBV4-3 and TRBJ2-2; D gene unclear. This CDR3 has 15 residues. From germline, CDR1 is LGHNA and CDR2 YSLEER. V lost 0 bases and J 7 bases, leaving 12 bases between the germline ends. CDR3 sequence reads: CASSQDLGMSGELFF. CDR3 nucleotides: TGCGCCAGCAGCCAAGATCTGGGTATGAGCGGGGAGCTGTTTTTT.

This clonotype has only a few counts. V and J are TRBV20-1 and TRBJ2-7; 7 nucleotides agree with TRBD2. V dropped 2 bases and J dropped 0; count of bases not matched to a gene: 13. CDR3 size: 17 residues. Germline-derived CDR1 and CDR2 are DFQATT and SNEGSKA (reference sequence). DNA of the CDR3: TGCAGTGCTAGACCCCACCAAGGCGGGAGAGGCTCCTACGAGCAGTACTTC. As protein: CSARPHQGGRGSYEQYF.

This clonotype came up a few times. The chain recombines TRBV29-1 with TRBJ2-5; a possible D gene is TRBD1 (6 bases). In germline, CDR1 is SQVTM, CDR2 ANQGSEA. Trimming removed 6 bases from V and 5 bases from J, with 16 bases in between. The length of the CDR3 is 13 residues. This chain's CDR3 is CSVRQGTKETQYF. The CDR3 region has the DNA TGCAGCGTCCGCCAGGGGACGAAGGAGACCCAGTACTTC.

This clonotype came up a few times. The genes are TRBV7-6 and TRBJ1-4; 8 positions match TRBD1. The ends lost 1 base at V and 7 bases at J; junction bases unmatched: 8. Looked up from germline, CDR1 is SGHVS and CDR2 is FNYEAQ. CDR3 size: 16 residues. The CDR3 region has the DNA TGTGCCAGCAGCTTAGGGACAGGGTATGACGGTGAAAAACTGTTTTTT. It encodes CASSLGTGYDGEKLFF.

In its sample, this clonotype was seen a few times. V gene TRBV20-1 combines with J gene TRBJ1-1, with D tentatively TRBD1 (5 bases). CDR1 DFQATT and CDR2 SNEGSKA come from the germline V gene (reference sequence). The CDR3 extends over 15 amino acids. V lost 6 bases and J lost 0, with 17 bases in between. This CDR3 reads CSALPQGALNTEAFF. The CDR3 region has the DNA TGCAGTGCGCTACCGCAGGGTGCTTTGAACACTGAAGCTTTCTTT.

The table lists this clonotype with a few counts. J is TRBJ2-7 and V is TRBV6-2 or TRBV6-3, with 10 bases fitting TRBD1. Trimming removed 6 bases from V and 11 bases from J; junction bases left unmatched: 4. Germline V lookup: CDR1 MNHEY, CDR2 SVGEGT. The length of the CDR3 is 11 residues. CDR3 loop: CASSQGQGKYF. CDR3 sequence (DNA): TGTGCCAGCAGCCAGGGACAGGGGAAGTACTTC.

V is TRBV18 and J is TRBJ2-5; 9 positions agree with TRBD1. V lost 6 bases and J lost 5; bases outside the gene matches: 7. The CDR3 contains 14 residues. Per the germline V gene, CDR1 is KGHSH and CDR2 is LQKENI. The CDR3 DNA reads as TGTGCCAGCTCCCAACGACAGGGGGTCGAGACCCAGTACTTC. This translates into CASSQRQGVETQYF.

This rearrangement joins TRBV6-4 to TRBJ2-3, with TRBD1 matching over 7 bases. V shed 6 bases and J 4 bases; nucleotides not matched to a gene: 13. The CDR3 length is 16 residues. From germline, CDR1 is MRHNA and CDR2 SNTAGT. CDR3: CASRQDDRVGPDTQYF. The CDR3 DNA is TGTGCCAGCAGACAGGATGACAGGGTAGGGCCAGATACGCAGTATTTT.

In its sample, this clonotype was seen a few times. The V gene is TRBV4-2, the J gene TRBJ2-7, with 12 positions matching TRBD2. The CDR3 loop spans 19 amino acids. V trimming: 0 bases; J trimming: 2 bases; junction bases outside the gene matches: 11. In germline, CDR1 is LGHNA, CDR2 YNFKEQ. The CDR3: CASSQEGLAGSLSAYEQYF. DNA of the CDR3: TGTGCCAGCAGCCAAGAAGGACTAGCGGGATCCCTTTCCGCCTACGAGCAGTACTTC.

This clonotype appeared a few times. This chain uses TRBV28 with TRBJ2-7, with D possibly TRBD2 on 5 matching bases. This CDR3 is 14 amino acids long. V dropped 5 bases and J dropped 8 bases, with 19 bases sitting between them. Germline V CDR1 and CDR2: MDHEN, SYDVKM. Here the CDR3 reads CASSPNTGNKKQYF. CDR3 nucleotides: TGTGCCAGCAGTCCAAACACGGGGAATAAAAAGCAGTACTTC.

This clonotype appeared a few times. The V gene is TRBV4-1, the J gene TRBJ1-6, with D perhaps matching TRBD1 (5 bases). The CDR3 extends over 16 amino acids. Germline CDR1 MGHRA, CDR2 YSYEKL. The V gene lost 1 base and the J gene lost 7 bases, with 14 bases spanning the gap. The CDR3 coding sequence is TGCGCCAGCAGCCAAGTGTCTTTTTGGGGGAATTCACCCCTCCACTTT. Its protein product is CASSQVSFWGNSPLHF.

V is TRBV10-3 and J is TRBJ2-4, with D perhaps TRBD2 (5 bases). The germline V gene has CDR1 ENHRY and CDR2 SYGVKD. The CDR3 contains 17 residues. V lost 4 bases to trimming and J lost 3 bases, with 19 bases between them. As DNA, the CDR3 is TGTGCCATCAGTGCTCCCGAGGGATCGGGCGGCAAAAACATTCAGTACTTC. The encoded protein is CAISAPEGSGGKNIQYF.

V is TRBV20-1 and J is TRBJ2-7, with 12 bases matching TRBD1. Germline assignment: CDR1 DFQATT and CDR2 SNEGSKA (reference sequence). V was pared by 1 base and J by 6 bases, with 4 bases of the junction left unmatched. The CDR3 has 14 amino acids. The CDR3 region is CSARGGTGGSEQYF. DNA for the CDR3: TGCAGTGCTAGAGGGGGGACAGGGGGCAGCGAGCAGTACTTC.